The 23 T cell receptor beta chains reported below all come from one sample, sequenced in a study of cytomegalovirus exposure and HLA in healthy donors. Researchers ran the PCR with 60 Vbeta and 13 Jbeta primers. The method was immunoSEQ multiplex PCR; TCRdb's version includes in-frame clones alone and lacks a portion of them. The sample contains 150,000 to 200,000 clones, approximately 85% of which appear only once. The sample consisted of PBMCs. The receptors here all came from a girl aged 5 to 17 in good health and CMV-seropositive.

This clone was observed a handful of times. The V call is TRBV5-1, the J call TRBJ2-2, with D tentatively TRBD1 (6 bases). The CDR3 is made up of 15 amino acids. CDR1 is SGHRS, CDR2 YFSETQ, per germline. V gave up 4 bases and J gave up 6 bases, with 16 bases separating them. The CDR3 reads CASSPFGDKAGELFF. The CDR3 DNA follows: TGCGCCAGCAGCCCCTTCGGGGACAAGGCCGGGGAGCTGTTTTTT.

The chain employs TRBV9 and TRBJ1-4, with D possibly being TRBD1 (5 bases). Germline V CDR1 and CDR2: SGDLS, YYNGEE. Trimming pared 0 bases from V and 7 bases from J, leaving 13 bases between. The CDR3 runs 15 residues. For the CDR3, the DNA is TGTGCCAGCAGCGTAGGGGCAGGGCGTGGTGAAAAACTGTTTTTT. It specifies CASSVGAGRGEKLFF.

The V and J genes are TRBV5-4 and TRBJ2-1; 7 bases fit TRBD2. Germline CDR1 is SGHNT and CDR2 is YYREEE (reference sequence). V lost 0 bases to trimming and J lost 3 bases; unmatched junction nucleotides: 6. This CDR3 is built from 16 residues. The CDR3 reads CASSLDPSGNYNEQFF. CDR3 coding DNA: TGTGCCAGCAGCTTGGATCCTAGCGGAAACTACAATGAGCAGTTCTTC. The whole variable domain, remainder taken from reference TRBV5-4 and TRBJ2-1, is ETGVTQSPTHLIKTRGQQVTLRCSSQSGHNTVSWYQQALGQGPQFIFQYYREEENGRGNFPPRFSGLQFPNYSSELNVNALELDDSALYLCASSLDPSGNYNEQFFGPGTRLTVL.

Here the CDR3 reads CASSPGAFF. In nucleotides, the CDR3 is TGTGCCAGTAGCCCGGGTGCTTTCTTT. The rearrangement links TRBV19 to TRBJ1-1; D is unclear. This CDR3 is built from 9 residues. Germline V CDR1 and CDR2: LNHDA, SQIVND (reference sequence). The ends were cut back, 6 bases at V and 11 bases at J, with 7 bases in the middle.

A few counts support this clone. The chain links TRBV30 to TRBJ1-1; possible D gene TRBD1, 6 bases. The V and J ends lost 3 bases and 1 base respectively, with 6 bases between them. The CDR3 contains 12 residues. Germline CDR1 and CDR2: GTSNPN and SVGIG (reference sequence). The CDR3 DNA reads as TGTGCCTGGAGGACAGGGAACACTGAAGCTTTCTTT. This translates into CAWRTGNTEAFF.

This chain uses TRBV27 with TRBJ2-4, with D perhaps matching TRBD2 (5 bases). Germline lookup yields CDR1 MNHEY and CDR2 SMNVEV (reference sequence). V gave up 5 bases and J gave up 3 bases, with 26 bases separating them. The CDR3 extends over 19 amino acids. The DNA for the CDR3 is TGTGCCAGCAGTCCCTCCGCGGCGTTGGCCCCACTAGTCAAAAACATTCAGTACTTC. Its translation is CASSPSAALAPLVKNIQYF.

This clone was seen just once. CDR3 nucleotides: TGTGCCAGCAGCACCGGGACAGGGGACTACGAGCAGTACTTC. Encoded protein: CASSTGTGDYEQYF. This chain links TRBV9 with TRBJ2-7; TRBD1 matches at 10 bases. The CDR3 extends over 14 amino acids. Germline V gene lookup returns CDR1 SGDLS and CDR2 YYNGEE. Trimming took 4 bases from V and 3 from J; bases not matched to a gene: 4.

The V call is TRBV7-9, the J call TRBJ2-1, with D unclear. CDR1 and CDR2 (germline): SEHNR, FQNEAQ (reference sequence). The CDR3 sequence is 11 residues long. Trimming took 5 bases from V and 4 from J, leaving 3 bases between them. Here the CDR3 DNA reads TGTGCCAGCAGCCCGTACAATGAGCAGTTCTTC. Residues: CASSPYNEQFF. Full variable domain (remainder filled in from reference TRBV7-9 and TRBJ2-1): DTGVSQNPRHKITKRGQNVTFRCDPISEHNRLYWYRQTLGQGPEFLTYFQNEAQLEKSRLLSDRFSAERPKGSFSTLEIQRTEQGDSAMYLCASSPYNEQFFGPGTRLTVL.

This sequence joins TRBV4-1 and TRBJ1-1; D uncertain. Germline V gene lookup returns CDR1 MGHRA and CDR2 YSYEKL. The CDR3 covers 12 residues. V lost 8 bases and J lost 1, with 8 bases in between. The CDR3, as DNA: TGCGCCAGCCGCCGAGGGAACACTGAAGCTTTCTTT. It codes for CASRRGNTEAFF.

V usage is TRBV9 and J usage is TRBJ2-5; perhaps TRBD2 as D (6 bases). V lost 0 bases, J lost 4 bases, and 16 bases lay in between. Germline CDR1 is SGDLS and CDR2 is YYNGEE. The CDR3 is made up of 16 amino acids. The CDR3 loop is CASSVDRTTFSETQYF. The CDR3 nucleotides are TGTGCCAGCAGCGTAGACAGGACTACTTTCTCAGAGACCCAGTACTTC.

The chain uses TRBV5-1 and TRBJ2-5; 11 nucleotides match TRBD2. This CDR3 contains 18 residues. J gave up 9 bases and V 3 bases, and 19 bases lay outside the gene matches. Looked up from germline, CDR1 is SGHRS and CDR2 is YFSETQ. CDR3 residues: CASSSHTLSGGAGQSQYF. The DNA for the CDR3 is TGCGCCAGCAGCTCTCACACCCTTAGCGGGGGGGCCGGGCAGTCCCAGTACTTC.

The chain has TRBV4-2 and TRBJ2-5; 7 nucleotides agree with TRBD2. Germline values: CDR1 LGHNA, CDR2 YNFKEQ. With 4 bases clipped from V and 1 base from J, the junction kept 9 bases outside the gene matches. This CDR3 has 16 residues. The CDR3 here is CASSPNPGTIQETQYF. The CDR3, as DNA: TGTGCCAGCAGCCCCAACCCCGGGACTATCCAAGAGACCCAGTACTTC.

The gene calls are TRBV2 and TRBJ1-4; no clear D. Deletions cut 1 base from V and 4 bases from J, with 19 bases between. From germline, CDR1 is SNHLY and CDR2 FYNNEI. This CDR3 spans 18 amino acids. The CDR3 DNA reads as TGTGCCAGCAGTGAAGGACTGGTCCGACCTGAGGGTAATGAAAAACTGTTTTTT. It specifies CASSEGLVRPEGNEKLFF.

The chain combines TRBV13 with TRBJ2-3; TRBD1 aligns across 7 bases. The CDR3 contains 15 residues. Germline V gives CDR1 PRHDT, CDR2 FYEKMQ (reference sequence). With 5 bases clipped from V and 6 bases from J, the junction kept 11 bases outside the gene matches. The CDR3 region has the DNA TGTGCCAGCAGCCCTGGACAGGCACTGAAGGATACGCAGTATTTT. This encodes CASSPGQALKDTQYF.

This chain joins TRBV27 and TRBJ2-7; tentative D call: TRBD1 (6 bases). Trimming took off 6 bases at V and 5 bases at J, with 17 bases between the two ends. Germline CDR1 MNHEY, CDR2 SMNVEV (reference sequence). The CDR3 is 14 amino acids. The CDR3 region has the DNA TGTGCCAGCAGGGAGACAATTGGGGGCGACGAGCAGTACTTC. Residues: CASRETIGGDEQYF.

Details on this clone: Additional DNA sequences in this sample encode the identical CDR3. The CDR3 bases are TGCGCCAGCAGCTTGGTCGTCGGCTCCTACGAGCAGTACTTC. Translating it yields CASSLVVGSYEQYF. The chain carries TRBV5-1 and TRBJ2-7; D gene unclear. CDR3 size: 14 residues. The V gene lost 0 bases and the J gene lost 0 bases, with 7 bases spanning the gap. Germline lookup yields CDR1 SGHRS and CDR2 YFSETQ.

The chain links TRBV5-1 to TRBJ2-7; 9 bases line up with TRBD2. The CDR3 sequence is 16 residues long. V was pared by 2 bases and J by 0 bases, with 6 bases of the junction left unmatched. The germline gives CDR1 SGHRS, CDR2 YFSETQ. CDR3 loop: CASSLPTSGPSYEQYF. In DNA form, the CDR3 reads TGCGCCAGCAGCTTACCTACTAGCGGGCCCTCCTACGAGCAGTACTTC.

This chain uses TRBV19 with TRBJ2-7; D perhaps matches TRBD1 (6 bases). Between the trimmed V and J ends, which lost 10 bases and 2 bases, there was a span of 18 bases. Germline assignment: CDR1 LNHDA and CDR2 SQIVND (reference sequence). This CDR3 contains 14 residues. The CDR3 protein is CATTDTGIPYEQYF. CDR3 DNA sequence: TGTGCCACCACCGATACAGGGATCCCCTACGAGCAGTACTTC.

V is TRBV19 and J is TRBJ2-1, with 8 bases that match TRBD1. Germline CDR1 is LNHDA and CDR2 is SQIVND (reference sequence). The CDR3 is made up of 19 amino acids. J lost 2 bases, V lost 6 bases, and 18 bases had no gene match. The CDR3 DNA is TGTGCCAGTAGGGGACACGGACAGGGTGGGGTGTGGCCCTACAATGAGCAGTTCTTC. It yields the protein CASRGHGQGGVWPYNEQFF.

V and J are TRBV19 and TRBJ1-5; 7 bases match TRBD1. V shed 4 bases, J shed 7 bases, and the junction held 13 bases outside the gene matches. The CDR3 has 16 amino acids. CDR1 LNHDA and CDR2 SQIVND come from the germline V gene (reference sequence). The CDR3 coding sequence is TGTGCCAGTAGTACTCTCTCCACAGGGGCTGGGCAGCCCCAGCATTTT. Encoded protein: CASSTLSTGAGQPQHF.

This sequence joins TRBV18 and TRBJ1-1; perhaps TRBD1 as D (6 bases). Per the germline V gene, CDR1 is KGHSH and CDR2 is LQKENI. V lost 3 bases and J lost 3, with 11 bases in between. This CDR3 comprises 14 residues. The CDR3 region has the DNA TGTGCCAGCTCACCCAAACAGGGTCACACTGAAGCTTTCTTT. It encodes CASSPKQGHTEAFF.

The rearrangement links TRBV14 to TRBJ2-5, with 8 bases fitting TRBD2. The end of the DNA is better explained by TRBJ2-7, so the J call may be wrong. CDR3 length: 15 amino acids. Germline CDR1 SGHDN, CDR2 FVKESK. The CDR3 DNA is TGTGCCAGCAGCGCCGGGACTAGAGGGACCTACGAGCAGTACTTC. This encodes CASSAGTRGTYEQYF.

This sequence joins TRBV28 and TRBJ2-1; D possibly corresponds to TRBD1 (5 bases). Germline CDR1 is MDHEN and CDR2 is SYDVKM. The CDR3 is made up of 15 amino acids. The ends were cut back, 2 bases at V and 4 bases at J, with 12 bases in the middle. The CDR3 DNA is TGTGCCAGCAGTTTACCCCTGACAGCTTACAATGAGCAGTTCTTC. Translation: CASSLPLTAYNEQFF.